The present T cell receptor (beta chain) was sequenced within a study of OX40 agonist ivuxolimab in advanced cancers. About the study: Patients were treated with ivuxolimab, an agonistic anti-OX40 (CD134) antibody. Every patient in dose escalation had hepatocellular carcinoma, melanoma, renal cell or head and neck cancer. Participants could have had prior anti-PD-1, anti-PD-L1 or anti-CTLA-4 therapy, and around 43% had some. Overall study findings and caveats: Mean expanded clone counts were higher in CD8+ than CD4+ T cells.

This CDR3 is built from 15 residues. CDR1 and CDR2 (germline): SNHLY, FYNNEI. V shed 6 bases and J 2 bases; nucleotides not matched to a gene: 7. With respect to this clone: The antigen remains undetermined.

Clones were sequenced by immunoSEQ multiplex PCR, and TCRdb holds only the in-frame ones, with some missing. This repertoire shows over 50,000 clones, over 80% found once; its top ten account for 3% to 4%. The sequence was collected from an adult with an advanced solid tumor such as melanoma, head and neck, liver or kidney cancer. Sequencing used CD4+ or CD8+ T cells sorted from blood, obtained in a trial of the OX40 agonist ivuxolimab. The chain combines TRBV2 with TRBJ1-5; 7 bases align to TRBD1. The DNA for the CDR3 is TGTGCCAGCAGACGACAGGGAGATGGCAATCAGCCCCAGCATTTT. Translated, it gives CASRRQGDGNQPQHF.